This TCR beta chain comes out of a study of blood T cell repertoires in COVID-19. Recruited during active infection, patients (from Seattle) were subsequently followed longitudinally. Germline CDR1 SGHAT, CDR2 FQNNGV. V was trimmed by 2 bases and J by 4 bases, leaving 15 bases between them. CDR3 length: 15 residues. In the source study's methods: The authors estimated nucleated cell counts from reference gene primer amplification. Assay: immunoSEQ multiplex PCR; the TCRdb copy retains only in-frame clones and omits some. V, J and clone size are those of that table, while D and trimming were read from the DNA. The data contain some 90,000 clones, roughly 90% of them singletons.

This chain joins TRBV11-2 and TRBJ2-7; D is possibly TRBD1 (6 bases). This TCR derives from a man aged 45-60 years with COVID-19, enrolled during active disease. Sequencing input: peripheral blood. CDR3 in DNA: TGTGCCAGCAGCTTAAACTACAGGGCCACATACGAGCAGTACTTC. The encoded protein is CASSLNYRATYEQYF.